This entry is about one T cell receptor beta chain. The antigen is not known. Construction of the TCRbeta library involved unique molecular identifiers. TCRdb called the PCR reads again in MiXCR, with one record for every CDR3 protein. Altogether 550,000 to 600,000 distinct CDR3 sequences are present, more than 20% being singletons, with the ten largest covering around 14%. The entry originates in a study of T-cell reconstitution after alpha-beta-depleted transplantation in children. Study-wide points: Reportedly, alpha-beta T cells present about two months post-transplant originated from several hundred expanded clones of graft origin. Recipient T cells and thymic progenitors that survived were the source of the high TCRbeta diversity seen at day 60 in some patients. One year post-transplant, T-cell counts and diversity were largely derived from T cells produced anew.

The starting material was PBMCs, mostly from graft donor cells, obtained 360 days after TCRalphabeta/CD19-depleted stem cell transplant. The source of this sequence is a boy younger than two who had a stem cell transplant for acute myeloid leukemia, so the T cells may come from the graft donor.

CDR3: CSASRTSGKETQYF. The CDR3, as DNA: TGCAGTGCTAGTAGGACTAGCGGAAAAGAGACCCAGTACTTC. This chain links TRBV20-1 with TRBJ2-5, with TRBD2 identical over 10 bases. CDR1 is DFQATT and CDR2 is SNEGSKA in the germline V gene (reference sequence). The J segment lost 3 bases and the V segment lost 3 bases, leaving 4 bases of the junction unmatched. The CDR3 has 14 residues.